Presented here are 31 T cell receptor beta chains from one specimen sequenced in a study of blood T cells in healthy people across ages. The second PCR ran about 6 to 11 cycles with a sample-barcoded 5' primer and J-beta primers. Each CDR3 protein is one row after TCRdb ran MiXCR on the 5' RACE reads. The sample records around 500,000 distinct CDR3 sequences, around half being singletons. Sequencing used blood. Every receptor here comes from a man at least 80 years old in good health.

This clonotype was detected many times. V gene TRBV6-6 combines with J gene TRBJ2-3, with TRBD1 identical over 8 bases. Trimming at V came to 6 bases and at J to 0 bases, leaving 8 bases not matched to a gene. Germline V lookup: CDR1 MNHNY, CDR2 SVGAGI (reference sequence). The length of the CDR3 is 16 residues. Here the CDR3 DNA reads TGTGCCAGCAGCCAGACAGGGGTTGTTAGCACAGATACGCAGTATTTT. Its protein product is CASSQTGVVSTDTQYF.

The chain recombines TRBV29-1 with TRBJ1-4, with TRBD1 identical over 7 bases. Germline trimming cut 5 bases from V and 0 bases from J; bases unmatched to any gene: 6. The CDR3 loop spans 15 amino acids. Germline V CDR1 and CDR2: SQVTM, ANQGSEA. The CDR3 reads CSVTGTDATNEKLFF. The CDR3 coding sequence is TGCAGCGTTACTGGGACAGATGCAACTAATGAAAAACTGTTTTTT.

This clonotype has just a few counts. CDR3 coding DNA: TGTGCCAGCAGCCAAATGGGCCTCTACAATGAGCAGTTCTTC. This encodes CASSQMGLYNEQFF. The gene calls are TRBV14 and TRBJ2-1; no reliable D call. Germline loops: CDR1 SGHDN, CDR2 FVKESK. The CDR3 loop spans 14 amino acids. Trimming removed 2 bases at V and 3 bases at J, with 8 bases between.

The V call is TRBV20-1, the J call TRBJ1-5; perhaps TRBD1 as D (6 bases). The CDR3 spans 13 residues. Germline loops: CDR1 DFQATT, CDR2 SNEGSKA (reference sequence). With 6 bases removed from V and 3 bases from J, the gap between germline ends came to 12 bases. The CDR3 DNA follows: TGCAGTGCAGCCGGGACAAACAATCAGCCCCAGCATTTT. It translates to CSAAGTNNQPQHF.

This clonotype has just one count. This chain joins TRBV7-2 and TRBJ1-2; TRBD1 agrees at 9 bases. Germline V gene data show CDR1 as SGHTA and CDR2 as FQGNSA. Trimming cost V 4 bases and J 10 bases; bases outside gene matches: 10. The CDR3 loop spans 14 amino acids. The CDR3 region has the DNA TGTGCCAGCAGCTCCCCGGGGACAGGGTTTTCCTACACCTTC. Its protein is CASSSPGTGFSYTF.

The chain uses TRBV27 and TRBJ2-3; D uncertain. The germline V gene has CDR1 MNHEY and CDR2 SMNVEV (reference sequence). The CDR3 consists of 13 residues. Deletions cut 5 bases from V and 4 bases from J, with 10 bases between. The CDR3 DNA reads TGTGCCAGCAGTGCTTTCTGGTCAGATACGCAGTATTTT. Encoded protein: CASSAFWSDTQYF.

CDR3 bases: TGTGCCAGCAAGGAGACGCTAGCAGATGGCGAGCAGTACTTC. Its protein product is CASKETLADGEQYF. The chain is built from TRBV3-1 and TRBJ2-7; D perhaps matches TRBD2 (5 bases). This CDR3 is built from 14 residues. Between the trimmed V and J ends, which lost 7 bases and 6 bases, there was a span of 19 bases. The V gene's germline CDR1 is LGHDT and CDR2 YNNKEL (reference sequence).

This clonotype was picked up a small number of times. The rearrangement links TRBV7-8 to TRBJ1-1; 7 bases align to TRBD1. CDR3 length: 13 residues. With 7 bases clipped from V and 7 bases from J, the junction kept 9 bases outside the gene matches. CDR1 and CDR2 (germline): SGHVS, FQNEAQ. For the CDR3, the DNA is TGTGCCAGCACTGACAGGGTTACGAGTGAAGCTTTCTTT. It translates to CASTDRVTSEAFF.

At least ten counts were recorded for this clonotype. In DNA form, the CDR3 reads TGTGCCAGCAGATTAGGTGGCGAGCAGTACTTC. As protein: CASRLGGEQYF. The J gene is TRBJ2-7, the V gene TRBV6-5; D is uncertain. There are 11 residues in the CDR3. CDR1 is MNHEY and CDR2 is SVGAGI in the germline V gene. Trimming cost V 6 bases and J 6 bases, with 9 bases left between them.

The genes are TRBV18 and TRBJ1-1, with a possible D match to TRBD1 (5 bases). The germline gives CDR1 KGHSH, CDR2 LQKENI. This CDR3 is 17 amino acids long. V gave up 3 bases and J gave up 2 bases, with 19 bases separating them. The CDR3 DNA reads TGTGCCAGCTCACCTAACCGGGGCGTTCGCGGAAACACTGAAGCTTTCTTT. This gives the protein CASSPNRGVRGNTEAFF.

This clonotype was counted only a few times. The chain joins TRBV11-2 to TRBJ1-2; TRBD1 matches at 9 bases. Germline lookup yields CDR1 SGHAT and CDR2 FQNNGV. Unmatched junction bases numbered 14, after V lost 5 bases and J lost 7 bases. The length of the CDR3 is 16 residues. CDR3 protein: CASSEKAGGQGSGYTF. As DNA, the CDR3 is TGTGCCAGCAGCGAGAAGGCGGGGGGACAGGGAAGTGGCTACACCTTC.

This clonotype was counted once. The CDR3: CSARVAVNSYNEQFF. The CDR3 DNA reads as TGCAGTGCTAGAGTAGCGGTGAACTCCTACAATGAGCAGTTCTTC. This chain joins TRBV20-1 and TRBJ2-1; weak D call: TRBD2 (6 bases). From germline, CDR1 is DFQATT and CDR2 SNEGSKA (reference sequence). This CDR3 region has 15 residues. Trimming took 1 base from V and 0 from J, leaving 10 bases between them.

CDR3 protein: CASTVPSGPHTGELFF. In nucleotides, the CDR3 is TGTGCCAGCACCGTGCCCTCGGGACCTCACACCGGGGAGCTGTTTTTT. This chain uses TRBV6-6 with TRBJ2-2; possibly TRBD1 or TRBD2 for D (5 bases each). There are 16 residues in the CDR3. Trimming stripped 7 bases from V and 3 bases from J, with 18 bases between. Germline values: CDR1 MNHNY, CDR2 SVGAGI (reference sequence).

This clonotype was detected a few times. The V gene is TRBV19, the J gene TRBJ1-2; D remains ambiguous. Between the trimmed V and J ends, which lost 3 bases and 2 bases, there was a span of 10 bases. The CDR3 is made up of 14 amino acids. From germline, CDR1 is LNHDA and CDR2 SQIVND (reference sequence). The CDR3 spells CASSIGGGNYGYTF. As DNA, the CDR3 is TGTGCCAGTAGTATTGGCGGCGGAAACTATGGCTACACCTTC. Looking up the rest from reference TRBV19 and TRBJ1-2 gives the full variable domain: DGGITQSPKYLFRKEGQNVTLSCEQNLNHDAMYWYRQDPGQGLRLIYYSQIVNDFQKGDIAEGYSVSREKKESFPLTVTSAQKNPTAFYLCASSIGGGNYGYTFGSGTRLTVV.

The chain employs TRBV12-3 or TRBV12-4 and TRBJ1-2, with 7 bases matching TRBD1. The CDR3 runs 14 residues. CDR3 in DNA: TGTGCTAGCCATCAAAGAGGGGGCCCGTATGGCTACACCTTC. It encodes CASHQRGGPYGYTF.

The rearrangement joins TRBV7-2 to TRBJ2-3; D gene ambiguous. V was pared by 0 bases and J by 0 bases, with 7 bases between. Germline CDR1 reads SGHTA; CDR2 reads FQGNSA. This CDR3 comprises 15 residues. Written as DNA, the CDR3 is TGTGCCAGCAGCTTAGCGACCCCTAGCACAGATACGCAGTATTTT. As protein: CASSLATPSTDTQYF.

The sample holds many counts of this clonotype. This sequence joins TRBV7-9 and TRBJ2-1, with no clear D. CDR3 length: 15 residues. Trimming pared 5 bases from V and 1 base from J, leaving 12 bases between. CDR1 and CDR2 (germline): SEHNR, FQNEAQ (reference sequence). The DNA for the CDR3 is TGTGCCAGCAGCCCCCCGGAAGTTTCCTACAATGAGCAGTTCTTC. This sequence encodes CASSPPEVSYNEQFF.

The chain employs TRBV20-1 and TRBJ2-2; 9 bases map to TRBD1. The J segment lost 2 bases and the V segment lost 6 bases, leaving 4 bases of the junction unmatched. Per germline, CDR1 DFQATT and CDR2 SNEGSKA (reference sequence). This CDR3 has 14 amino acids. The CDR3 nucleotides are TGCAGTGCCCCGGGACAGGGAAACACCGGGGAGCTGTTTTTT. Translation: CSAPGQGNTGELFF.

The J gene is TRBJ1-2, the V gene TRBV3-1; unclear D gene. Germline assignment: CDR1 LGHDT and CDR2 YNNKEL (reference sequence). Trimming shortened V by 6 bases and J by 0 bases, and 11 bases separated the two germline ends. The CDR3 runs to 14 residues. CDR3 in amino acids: CASRGTAANYGYTF. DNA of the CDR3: TGTGCCAGCAGAGGAACAGCCGCTAACTATGGCTACACCTTC.

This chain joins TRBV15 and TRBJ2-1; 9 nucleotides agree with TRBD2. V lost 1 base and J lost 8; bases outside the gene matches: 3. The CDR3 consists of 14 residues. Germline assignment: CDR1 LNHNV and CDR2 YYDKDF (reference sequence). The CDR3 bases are TGTGCCACCAGCAGAGGAGCGGGAGGCCATGAGCAGTTCTTC. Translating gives CATSRGAGGHEQFF.

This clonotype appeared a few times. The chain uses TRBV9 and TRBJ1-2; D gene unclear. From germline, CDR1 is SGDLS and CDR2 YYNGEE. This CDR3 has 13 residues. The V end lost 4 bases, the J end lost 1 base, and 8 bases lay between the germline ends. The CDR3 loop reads CASSTDLNYGYTF. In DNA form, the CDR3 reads TGTGCCAGCAGCACAGACCTTAACTATGGCTACACCTTC.

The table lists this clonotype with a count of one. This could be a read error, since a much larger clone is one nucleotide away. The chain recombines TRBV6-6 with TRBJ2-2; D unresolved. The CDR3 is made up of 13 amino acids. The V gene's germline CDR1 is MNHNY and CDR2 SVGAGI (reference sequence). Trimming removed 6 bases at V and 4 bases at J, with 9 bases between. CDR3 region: CASRTPSTGELFF. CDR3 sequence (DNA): TGTGCCAGCAGAACCCCGAGCACCGGGGAGCTGTTTTTT.

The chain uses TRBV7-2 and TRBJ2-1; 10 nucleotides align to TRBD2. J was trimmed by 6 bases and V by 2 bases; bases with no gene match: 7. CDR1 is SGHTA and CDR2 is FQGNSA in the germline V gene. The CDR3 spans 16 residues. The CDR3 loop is CASSLSTGLAANEQFF. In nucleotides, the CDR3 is TGTGCCAGCAGCTTATCGACTGGACTAGCGGCCAATGAGCAGTTCTTC. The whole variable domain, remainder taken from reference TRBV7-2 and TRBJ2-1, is GAGVSQSPSNKVTEKGKDVELRCDPISGHTALYWYRQSLGQGLEFLIYFQGNSAPDKSGLPSDRFSAERTGGSVSTLTIQRTQQEDSAVYLCASSLSTGLAANEQFFGPGTRLTVL.

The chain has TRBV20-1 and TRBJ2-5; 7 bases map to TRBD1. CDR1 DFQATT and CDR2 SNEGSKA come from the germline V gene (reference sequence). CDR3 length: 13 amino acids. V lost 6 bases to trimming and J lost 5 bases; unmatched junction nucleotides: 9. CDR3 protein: CSATQTGWETQYF. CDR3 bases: TGCAGTGCAACACAGACAGGGTGGGAGACCCAGTACTTC.

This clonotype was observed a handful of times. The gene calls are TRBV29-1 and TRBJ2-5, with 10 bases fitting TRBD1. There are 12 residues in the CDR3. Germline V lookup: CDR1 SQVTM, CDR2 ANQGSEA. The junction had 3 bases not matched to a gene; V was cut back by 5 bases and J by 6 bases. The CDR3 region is CSVYDRGQTQYF. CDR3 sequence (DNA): TGCAGCGTTTATGACAGGGGGCAGACCCAGTACTTC.

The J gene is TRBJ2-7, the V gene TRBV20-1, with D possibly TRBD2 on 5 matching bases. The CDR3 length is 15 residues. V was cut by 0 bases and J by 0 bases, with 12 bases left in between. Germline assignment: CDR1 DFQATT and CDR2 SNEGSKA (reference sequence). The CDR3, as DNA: TGCAGTGCTAGAGACCCAGCGGCCAGCTCCTACGAGCAGTACTTC. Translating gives CSARDPAASSYEQYF.

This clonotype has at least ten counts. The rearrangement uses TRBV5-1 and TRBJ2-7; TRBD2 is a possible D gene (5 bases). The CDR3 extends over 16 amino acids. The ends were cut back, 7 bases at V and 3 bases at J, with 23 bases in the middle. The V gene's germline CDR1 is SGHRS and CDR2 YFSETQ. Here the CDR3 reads CASAKRAGASFYEQYF. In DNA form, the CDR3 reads TGCGCCAGCGCCAAGAGGGCAGGCGCATCGTTCTACGAGCAGTACTTC. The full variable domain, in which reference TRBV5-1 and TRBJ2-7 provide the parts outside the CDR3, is KAGVTQTPRYLIKTRGQQVTLSCSPISGHRSVSWYQQTPGQGLQFLFEYFSETQRNKGNFPGRFSGRQFSNSRSEMNVSTLELGDSALYLCASAKRAGASFYEQYFGPGTRLTVT.

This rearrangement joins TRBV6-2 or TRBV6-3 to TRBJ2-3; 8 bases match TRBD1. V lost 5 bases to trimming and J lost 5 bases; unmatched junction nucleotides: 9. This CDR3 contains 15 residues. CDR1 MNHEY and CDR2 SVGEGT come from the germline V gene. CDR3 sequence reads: CASSGTGQEGDTQYF. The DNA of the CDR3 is TGTGCCAGCAGTGGGACAGGTCAGGAGGGAGATACGCAGTATTTT.

The CDR3 sequence is CASSLAPDRGAAFF. The CDR3 DNA is TGTGCCAGCAGCTTAGCGCCGGACAGGGGAGCAGCTTTCTTT. V and J are TRBV7-9 and TRBJ1-1, with 9 bases identical to TRBD1. V lost 0 bases to trimming and J lost 10 bases; unmatched junction nucleotides: 6. The CDR3 sequence is 14 residues long. CDR1 and CDR2 (germline): SEHNR, FQNEAQ (reference sequence).

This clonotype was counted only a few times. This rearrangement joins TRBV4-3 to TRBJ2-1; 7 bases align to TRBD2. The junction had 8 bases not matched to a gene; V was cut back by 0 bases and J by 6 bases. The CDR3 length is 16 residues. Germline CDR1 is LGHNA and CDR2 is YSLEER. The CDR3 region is CASSQDVAGSLNEQFF. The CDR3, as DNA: TGCGCCAGCAGCCAAGATGTAGCGGGCAGCCTCAATGAGCAGTTCTTC.

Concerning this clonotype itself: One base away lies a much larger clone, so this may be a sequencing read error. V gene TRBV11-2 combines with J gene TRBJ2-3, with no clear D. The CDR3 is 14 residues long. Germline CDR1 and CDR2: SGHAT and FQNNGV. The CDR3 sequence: CACSSITNTDTQYF. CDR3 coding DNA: TGTGCCTGCAGTTCAATTACTAACACAGATACGCAGTATTTT.